This passage covers 11 T cell receptor beta chains from one sample sequenced in a study of T-cell reconstitution after alpha-beta-depleted transplantation in children. Researchers prepared the TCRbeta library using unique molecular identifiers, the study reports. One entry per CDR3 protein results from TCRdb running MiXCR on the PCR reads. The table lists fewer than 550,000 distinct CDR3 sequences, over 10% of them singletons. The sample here was PBMCs, mostly from graft donor cells, taken 180 days after TCRalphabeta/CD19-depleted stem cell transplant. All receptors derive from a female patient aged 2-9 years who had a stem cell transplant for aplastic anemia, so the T cells may come from the graft donor.

This clonotype was recorded many times. The chain couples TRBV5-5 to TRBJ2-7; D gene unclear. Trimming took off 4 bases at V and 0 bases at J, with 11 bases between the two ends. This CDR3 has 14 residues. CDR1 and CDR2 from the germline V gene are SGHKS and YYEKEE (reference sequence). In nucleotides, the CDR3 is TGTGCCAGCAGCCCATGGGGTCCCTCCTACGAGCAGTACTTC. The encoded protein is CASSPWGPSYEQYF.

This rearrangement joins TRBV9 to TRBJ2-7, with 8 bases aligning to TRBD2. The CDR3 runs to 15 residues. Per the germline V gene, CDR1 is SGDLS and CDR2 is YYNGEE. Trimming cost V 0 bases and J 4 bases; bases outside gene matches: 6. The CDR3 sequence: CASSVVSGGPYEQYF. The CDR3 bases are TGTGCCAGCAGCGTAGTGAGCGGGGGTCCTTACGAGCAGTACTTC.

V usage is TRBV18 and J usage is TRBJ2-7; D unresolved. Trimming pared 2 bases from V and 2 bases from J, leaving 10 bases between. The CDR3 spans 14 residues. Germline CDR1 reads KGHSH; CDR2 reads LQKENI. CDR3 amino acids: CASSPGVATYEQYV. The CDR3 DNA reads as TGTGCCAGCTCACCAGGGGTCGCGACCTACGAGCAGTACGTC.

V gene TRBV20-1 combines with J gene TRBJ2-5; 8 bases fit TRBD1. CDR1 is DFQATT and CDR2 is SNEGSKA in the germline V gene (reference sequence). V shed 3 bases, J shed 4 bases, and the junction held 4 bases outside the gene matches. This CDR3 has 13 amino acids. CDR3 sequence reads: CSARQGARETQYF. The CDR3 DNA follows: TGCAGTGCTAGGCAGGGGGCTCGAGAGACCCAGTACTTC.

For the CDR3, the DNA is TGTGCCAGCAGCCCCGAGGGACTCGACAATGAGCAGTTCTTC. Its translation is CASSPEGLDNEQFF. The chain carries TRBV7-9 and TRBJ2-1, with D tentatively TRBD2 (6 bases). The CDR3 covers 14 residues. V was pared by 5 bases and J by 5 bases, with 13 bases between. Germline V gives CDR1 SEHNR, CDR2 FQNEAQ (reference sequence). The full variable domain, its missing parts supplied by reference TRBV7-9 and TRBJ2-1, is DTGVSQNPRHKITKRGQNVTFRCDPISEHNRLYWYRQTLGQGPEFLTYFQNEAQLEKSRLLSDRFSAERPKGSFSTLEIQRTEQGDSAMYLCASSPEGLDNEQFFGPGTRLTVL.

The V and J genes are TRBV4-3 and TRBJ2-7, with 9 bases lining up with TRBD2. Losses at the gene ends were 0 bases for V and 5 bases for J; bases not matched to a gene: 5. The germline CDR1 and CDR2 sequences are LGHNA and YSLEER. The CDR3 length is 15 residues. Here the CDR3 reads CASSQEGTSFHEQYF. CDR3 coding DNA: TGCGCCAGCAGCCAAGAAGGGACTAGCTTCCACGAGCAGTACTTC.

The CDR3 sequence: CASSQAGTGLTDTQYF. The CDR3, as DNA: TGTGCCAGCAGCCAGGCCGGGACAGGGCTCACAGATACGCAGTATTTT. The gene calls are TRBV14 and TRBJ2-3; 9 nucleotides match TRBD1. This CDR3 has 16 amino acids. The junction had 6 bases not matched to a gene; V was cut back by 3 bases and J by 2 bases. Germline loops: CDR1 SGHDN, CDR2 FVKESK.

The sample holds a few counts of this clonotype. The chain links TRBV10-2 to TRBJ2-7; TRBD2 matches 11 bases. Germline CDR1 is WSHSY and CDR2 is SAAADI. CDR3 size: 13 residues. V gave up 5 bases and J gave up 11 bases; unmatched junction bases: 8. DNA of the CDR3: TGCGCCAGCAGTCTTTATAGCGGGAGGGCTAAGTACTTC. It is translated as CASSLYSGRAKYF.

This chain uses TRBV4-3 with TRBJ2-3, with TRBD2 as a possible D gene (6 bases). This CDR3 is 16 amino acids long. Germline V gives CDR1 LGHNA, CDR2 YSLEER. The germline V and J ends were trimmed by 1 base and 2 bases, with 13 bases remaining between them. The CDR3 region has the DNA TGCGCCAGCAGCCAAGGCCCGGGAGAGGTCACAGATACGCAGTATTTT. This encodes CASSQGPGEVTDTQYF.

This clonotype has at least ten counts. This chain links TRBV20-1 with TRBJ1-1; D uncertain. The V gene's germline CDR1 is DFQATT and CDR2 SNEGSKA (reference sequence). This CDR3 has 11 residues. Trimming stripped 6 bases from V and 5 bases from J, with 10 bases between. The chain's CDR3 is CSATQITEAFF. CDR3 nucleotide sequence: TGCAGTGCCACTCAGATAACTGAAGCTTTCTTT.

The chain links TRBV6-2 or TRBV6-3 to TRBJ2-3, with D perhaps TRBD2 (6 bases). V was shortened by 6 bases and J by 2 bases, with 15 bases between the two germline ends. This CDR3 region has 15 residues. Germline CDR1 reads MNHEY; CDR2 reads SVGEGT. This CDR3 reads CASSPGVAATDTQYF. The CDR3 DNA follows: TGTGCCAGCAGCCCTGGGGTAGCGGCCACAGATACGCAGTATTTT.